This T cell receptor beta chain stems from a study of beta chain features in type 1 diabetes. The investigators reverse transcribed all of the isolated RNA, so they sequenced expressed TCRB transcripts. Naive, central memory and regulatory T cell samples came to a mean of about 4 million reads. Data came from immunoSEQ multiplex PCR; TCRdb stores just in-frame clones and leaves some out. The sample contains around 140,000 clones, roughly 9.3% of which appear only once. Germline values: CDR1 SGHTA, CDR2 FQGNSA. CDR3 length: 16 residues. V was clipped by 5 bases and J by 6 bases; unmatched bases: 13. Broader study findings: Insertions at VDJ junctions were less frequent in type 1 diabetes patients. These patients also deleted more nucleotides at the same junctions.

This clone was seen more than once but under ten times. No antigen is known for it. Cell sorting via CD45RO/CCR7/CD25/CD127/CD95/CD27 was performed to obtain CD4+ naive, central memory, regulatory and stem cell-like memory cells. This rearrangement joins TRBV7-2 to TRBJ2-1; 7 bases are shared with TRBD1. This clonotype was sampled from a woman aged 40 to 50 in good health. Sequencing was done on a sample of central memory CD4+ T cells from blood. The DNA for the CDR3 is TGTGCCAGCAGCCTTTCCGGGACAGCACAGTCCAATGAGCAGTTCTTC. Translation gives CASSLSGTAQSNEQFF. Full variable domain (rest looked up from reference TRBV7-2 and TRBJ2-1): GAGVSQSPSNKVTEKGKDVELRCDPISGHTALYWYRQSLGQGLEFLIYFQGNSAPDKSGLPSDRFSAERTGGSVSTLTIQRTQQEDSAVYLCASSLSGTAQSNEQFFGPGTRLTVL.